This T cell receptor (beta chain) was recovered during a study of blood T cells in healthy people across ages. Sample-barcoded 5' priming and a J-beta primer mix drove a second PCR of roughly 6 to 12 cycles. TCRdb redid the calling of the 5' RACE reads with MiXCR, one entry per CDR3 protein. The sample yields roughly 700,000 distinct CDR3 sequences, roughly 25% seen once. Note on this clonotype: No antigen is known for it.

General study results and limits: In older individuals, TCR beta diversity per million T cells was lower, falling roughly linearly with age.

The V end lost 5 bases, the J end lost 7 bases, and 8 bases lay between the germline ends. Germline V gene sequence: CDR1 DFQATT, CDR2 SNEGSKA (reference sequence). The CDR3 totals 10 residues. This sample was also put to use in a study of T cells of mothers and their children. From that second work: Detection of persistent microchimeric T cell clones did not occur.

The sample was blood. The TCR originated in a boy aged 5-17 years in good health. The chain combines TRBV20-1 with TRBJ2-5; D gene ambiguous. The CDR3 spells CSAYRATQYF. CDR3 nucleotide sequence: TGCAGTGCTTATAGAGCGACCCAGTACTTC.